The following is a TCR beta chain sequence with its context. Its specificity is not known. There were no patients who had received any treatment before thyroid surgery. Through MiXCR, TCRdb re-clonotyped the PCR reads. The sample shows tens of thousands of clones, 10% to 15% of them seen only once. This entry is derived from a study of metastatic and nonmetastatic thyroid tumors. Study results and limitations: Significantly higher TCR beta diversity was reportedly seen in malignant thyroid tumors than benign nodules, in blood and tumor.

The sequenced material came from blood. This TCR came from a female donor with papillary thyroid cancer or a benign thyroid nodule (not recorded which). Some clones in this sample may be carry-over from other donors' samples.

CDR3 DNA: TGCAGTGCTTTTAACCCTAGCGGGGGGGCCTTCACCTACGAGCAGTACTTC. Translated, it gives CSAFNPSGGAFTYEQYF. The V and J genes are TRBV20-1 and TRBJ2-7; TRBD2 agrees at 12 bases. The CDR3 consists of 17 residues. Per the germline V gene, CDR1 is DFQATT and CDR2 is SNEGSKA (reference sequence). V shed 5 bases, J shed 2 bases, and the junction held 13 bases outside the gene matches.